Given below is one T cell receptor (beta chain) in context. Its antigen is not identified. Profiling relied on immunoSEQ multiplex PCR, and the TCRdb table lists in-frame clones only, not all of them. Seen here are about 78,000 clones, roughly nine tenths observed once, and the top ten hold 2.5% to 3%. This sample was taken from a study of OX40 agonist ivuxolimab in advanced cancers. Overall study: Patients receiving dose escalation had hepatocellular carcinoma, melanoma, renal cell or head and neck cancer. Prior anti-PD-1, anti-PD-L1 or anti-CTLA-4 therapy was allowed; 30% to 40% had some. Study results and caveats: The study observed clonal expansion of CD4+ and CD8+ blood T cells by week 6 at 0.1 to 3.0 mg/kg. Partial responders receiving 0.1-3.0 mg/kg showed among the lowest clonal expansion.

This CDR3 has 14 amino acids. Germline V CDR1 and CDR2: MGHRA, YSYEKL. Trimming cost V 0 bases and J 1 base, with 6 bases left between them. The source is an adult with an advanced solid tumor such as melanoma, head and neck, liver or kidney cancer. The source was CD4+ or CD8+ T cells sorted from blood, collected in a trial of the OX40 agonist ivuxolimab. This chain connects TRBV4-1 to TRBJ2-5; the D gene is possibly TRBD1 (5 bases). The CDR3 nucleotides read TGCGCCAGCAGCCAAGAAGGGGTCCAAGAGACCCAGTACTTC. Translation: CASSQEGVQETQYF.